The clone carrying this T cell receptor beta chain was seen a few times. Its cognate antigen is unknown. The CDR3 consists of 16 residues. Unmatched junction bases numbered 9, after V lost 4 bases and J lost 9 bases. The V gene's germline CDR1 is MNHEY and CDR2 SMNVEV (reference sequence). This sample was included in a study of human thymus T cells. Study-wide findings and caveats: Apparent skewing of V and J gene usage characterized both thymic and blood repertoires.

Method: immunoSEQ multiplex PCR; TCRdb's copy keeps in-frame clones and lacks some. This table has tens of thousands of clones, 95% appearing once. Thymus specimens were resections from corrective heart surgery. Each of the donors was a healthy Finnish infant who was undergoing open corrective cardiac surgery for congenital heart defects. The rearrangement links TRBV27 to TRBJ2-5; 15 bases are shared with TRBD2. This TCR was sampled from a girl under three years old with a congenital heart defect but otherwise immunologically healthy. Sample: thymus tissue. The chain's CDR3 is CASSSIRTSGGGAQYF. Written as DNA, the CDR3 is TGTGCCAGCAGTTCCATCAGGACTAGCGGGGGGGGTGCCCAGTACTTC.